This record looks at one T cell receptor beta chain sequence and its context. Its antigen is as yet unknown. This entry belongs to a study of somatic mutations in cytotoxic T cells in rheumatoid arthritis. Study-wide results and caveats: Nobody adjusted the slight TRBV07 underrepresentation in rheumatoid arthritis patients for multiple comparisons.

The ends were cut back, 0 bases at V and 1 base at J, with 10 bases in the middle. The CDR3 sequence is 15 residues long. CDR1 and CDR2 from the germline V gene are SGHRS and YFSETQ. Sequencing was performed with immunoSEQ multiplex PCR; in TCRdb, only in-frame clones are kept and a portion is missing. The data show some 30,000 clones, about 87% seen once. The chain employs TRBV5-1 and TRBJ1-2, with D possibly being TRBD1 (5 bases). The TCR sequence derives from an adult with rheumatoid arthritis. What was sequenced was CD8+ T cells sorted from blood. The CDR3 DNA follows: TGCGCCAGCAGCTTGGCAGACGGACATAACTATGGCTACACCTTC. Protein: CASSLADGHNYGYTF.